This T cell receptor beta chain was recovered during a study of T cell changes during pregnancy in multiple sclerosis. Clones were sequenced by immunoSEQ multiplex PCR, and TCRdb holds only the in-frame ones, with some missing. This sample carries roughly 34,000 clones, approximately 91% of them seen once, and the ten largest clones take 4% to 5%. In the case of this clone: The sample holds other DNA sequences that translate to the same CDR3.

The ends lost 4 bases at V and 6 bases at J; junction bases unmatched: 6. The CDR3 loop spans 13 amino acids. Germline values: CDR1 SQVTM, CDR2 ANQGSEA. The sequence came from a female donor in good health, enrolled as a control in a pregnancy study. V gene TRBV29-1 combines with J gene TRBJ2-1; 7 bases are shared with TRBD1. The sequenced sample was peripheral blood, obtained in the second trimester of pregnancy. The CDR3 DNA is TGCAGCGTTGGACCCAGGGGGTCCAATGAGCAGTTCTTC. Protein: CSVGPRGSNEQFF.